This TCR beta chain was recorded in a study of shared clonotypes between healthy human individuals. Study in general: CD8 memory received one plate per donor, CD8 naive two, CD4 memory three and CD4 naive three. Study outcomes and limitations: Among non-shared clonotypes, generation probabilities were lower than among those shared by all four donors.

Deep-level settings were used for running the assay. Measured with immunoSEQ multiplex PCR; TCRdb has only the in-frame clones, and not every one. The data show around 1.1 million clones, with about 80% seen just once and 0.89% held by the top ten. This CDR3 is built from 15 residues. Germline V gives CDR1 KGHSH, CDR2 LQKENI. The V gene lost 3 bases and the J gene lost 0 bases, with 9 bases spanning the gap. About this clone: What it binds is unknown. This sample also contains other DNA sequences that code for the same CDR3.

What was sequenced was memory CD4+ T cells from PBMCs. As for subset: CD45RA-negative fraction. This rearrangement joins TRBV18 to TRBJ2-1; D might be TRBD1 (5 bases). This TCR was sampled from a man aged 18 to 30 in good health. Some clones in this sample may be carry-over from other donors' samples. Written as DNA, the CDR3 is TGTGCCAGCTCACCCCAGGGAAGCTCCTACAATGAGCAGTTCTTC. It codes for CASSPQGSSYNEQFF.